These 5 T cell receptor beta chains originate from one sample sequenced in a study of cytomegalovirus exposure and HLA in healthy donors. The PCR employed 60 Vbeta primers together with 13 Jbeta primers. Repertoires were generated with immunoSEQ multiplex PCR, while TCRdb's copy carries only in-frame clones and drops some. The profile shows 150,000 to 200,000 clones, approximately 80% of them singletons. Sequencing input: PBMCs. The source of these receptors is a woman in her twenties or thirties in good health and CMV-seronegative.

J is TRBJ2-1 and V is TRBV5-1; 7 bases map to TRBD2. Germline loops: CDR1 SGHRS, CDR2 YFSETQ. The CDR3 has 16 amino acids. V lost 4 bases and J lost 8; bases outside the gene matches: 15. Here the CDR3 reads CASSAVGLVSNHEQFF. CDR3 in DNA: TGCGCCAGCAGCGCGGTTGGACTAGTTTCTAACCATGAGCAGTTCTTC.

This rearrangement joins TRBV20-1 to TRBJ1-1; D unresolved. The CDR3 is made up of 11 amino acids. The ends were cut back, 7 bases at V and 7 bases at J, with 13 bases in the middle. Germline V lookup: CDR1 DFQATT, CDR2 SNEGSKA (reference sequence). For the CDR3, the DNA is TGCAGTGGAGGGCGAGTCCGTGAAGCTTTCTTT. Translating it yields CSGGRVREAFF.

In this sample, this clone turned up a few times. This chain connects TRBV5-1 to TRBJ1-2; 8 nucleotides agree with TRBD1. CDR3 length equals 15 residues. The V and J ends lost 6 bases and 0 bases, in that order; junction bases with no gene match: 7. CDR1 is SGHRS, CDR2 YFSETQ, per germline. In DNA, the CDR3 is TGCGCCAGCACCCCCCGACAGGGGACTAACTATGGCTACACCTTC. Its protein product is CASTPRQGTNYGYTF. Using reference TRBV5-1 and TRBJ1-2 for the parts outside the CDR3, the full variable domain is KAGVTQTPRYLIKTRGQQVTLSCSPISGHRSVSWYQQTPGQGLQFLFEYFSETQRNKGNFPGRFSGRQFSNSRSEMNVSTLELGDSALYLCASTPRQGTNYGYTFGSGTRLTVV.

The chain joins TRBV28 to TRBJ1-1; tentatively, D is TRBD1 (5 bases). CDR3 length equals 15 residues. Trimming pared 7 bases from V and 4 bases from J, leaving 19 bases between. Looked up from germline, CDR1 is MDHEN and CDR2 is SYDVKM. For the CDR3, the DNA is TGTGCCAGCACCTCGCAGGGAGGGTTTGGCACTGAAGCTTTCTTT. This translates into CASTSQGGFGTEAFF. The whole variable domain, filled in from reference TRBV28 and TRBJ1-1, reads DVKVTQSSRYLVKRTGEKVFLECVQDMDHENMFWYRQDPGLGLRLIYFSYDVKMKEKGDIPEGYSVSREKKERFSLILESASTNQTSMYLCASTSQGGFGTEAFFGQGTRLTVV.

J is TRBJ2-3 and V is TRBV4-2; 10 bases line up with TRBD2. J lost 6 bases, V lost 1 base, and 13 bases had no gene match. Germline-derived CDR1 and CDR2 are LGHNA and YNFKEQ. The CDR3 length is 18 residues. The CDR3 bases are TGTGCCAGCAGCCAAGTTGGTAGGCTAGCGGGGGTTACGGATACGCAGTATTTT. This sequence encodes CASSQVGRLAGVTDTQYF.